A single sample gave rise to the 2 T cell receptor beta chains below, sequenced in a study of T cell responses to AZD1222 COVID-19 vaccine. Sequencing was performed with immunoSEQ multiplex PCR; in TCRdb, only in-frame clones are kept and a portion is missing. The sample lists roughly 80,000 clones, just under 90% seen once, with roughly 5.6% in the top ten. Specimen: peripheral blood, collected on day 0 of AZD1222 vaccination. The receptor set was obtained from an adult in good health.

The V and J genes are TRBV9 and TRBJ1-2; maybe TRBD1 (5 bases). The CDR3 is made up of 14 amino acids. Germline loops: CDR1 SGDLS, CDR2 YYNGEE. Trimming took off 4 bases at V and 6 bases at J, with 16 bases between the two ends. The CDR3: CASSSGSGTHGYTF. CDR3 coding DNA: TGTGCCAGCAGCTCAGGGAGTGGTACGCATGGCTACACCTTC.

This chain connects TRBV27 to TRBJ1-1, with D possibly being TRBD1 (6 bases). This CDR3 region has 16 residues. V shed 2 bases and J shed 0 bases, with 13 bases lying between them. Per germline, CDR1 MNHEY and CDR2 SMNVEV (reference sequence). The CDR3 protein is CASSLRRGYMNTEAFF. DNA of the CDR3: TGTGCCAGCAGTTTACGCAGGGGATACATGAACACTGAAGCTTTCTTT.